This T cell receptor beta chain was obtained from a study of post-analysis software for immune sequencing data. Study-level information: Several disease courses (relapsing-remitting, secondary progressive and progressive-relapsing) of multiple sclerosis were included.

Trimming cost V 7 bases and J 11 bases; bases outside gene matches: 19. Germline CDR1 MDHEN, CDR2 SYDVKM. CDR3 length: 16 residues. Broader study findings: Included in a set of roughly 5 TRBV segments more frequent in patients than controls were TRBV5-6, TRBV5-1 and TRBV20-1.

Remarks on this clonotype: Its antigen remains unknown. It may be a read error: a sequence one base away is much more abundant.

cDNA libraries for TCR beta contained unique molecular identifiers. From approximately 1 to 10 million T cells, 500,000 or so cDNA molecules were obtained. TCRdb reanalysed the PCR reads using MiXCR and keeps one entry per CDR3 protein. The table has about 260,000 distinct CDR3 sequences, 35% to 45% seen once. The rearrangement joins TRBV28 to TRBJ2-5, with 10 bases lining up with TRBD2. Source material: blood. The sequence was obtained from a girl aged 10 to 17 with multiple sclerosis. CDR3 sequence: CASTSGSSGGHNEQYF. The CDR3 nucleotides are TGTGCCAGCACCTCAGGGTCTAGCGGGGGACACAATGAGCAGTACTTC.